A selection of T cell receptor beta chains follows, all from one sample in a study of graft-versus-host responses after intestinal transplantation. Only in-frame clones appear in the TCRdb table, and some are missing; sequencing was by immunoSEQ multiplex PCR. Of about 77,000 clones listed, around 92% were seen once; the top ten hold roughly 0.66%. The source was PBMCs, collected 98 days after intestinal transplantation. Receptors originate from a human patient who received an intestinal transplant, so some T cells may come from the graft donor. The CDR3 runs from the conserved cysteine through the conserved F or W.

V gene: TRBV5-5
CDR3 protein: CASSLDVSYEQYF

V gene: TRBV28
CDR3 protein: CASSLGTGEGSYNEQFF

V gene: TRBV7-2
CDR3 protein: CASSPTHRRRAGREETQYF

V gene: TRBV7-8
CDR3 protein: CASSLGEGGNTIYF

V gene: TRBV6-6
CDR3 protein: CASQNRGTISYEQYF

V gene: TRBV11-2
CDR3 protein: CASSRTGGAHGNTIYF

V gene: TRBV4-1
CDR3 protein: CASSQAPAFNQPQHF

V gene: TRBV7-4
CDR3 protein: CASSLGPLREANTEAFF

V gene: TRBV6-6
CDR3 protein: CASNPDGFEAFF

V gene: TRBV2
CDR3 protein: CASSAQGRVTEAFF

V gene: TRBV14
CDR3 protein: CASSLQGWGQALNYGYTF

V gene: TRBV11-2
CDR3 protein: CASSLDRQVNEKLFF

V gene: TRBV18
CDR3 protein: CASSPRRPGANVLTF

V gene: TRBV6-1
CDR3 protein: CASREGTVVSYGYTF

V gene: TRBV5-1
CDR3 protein: CASSLPGLAGGYNEQFF

V gene: TRBV28
CDR3 protein: CASSFVAPHGETQYF

V gene: TRBV10-1
CDR3 protein: CASSPLQGAHNEQFF